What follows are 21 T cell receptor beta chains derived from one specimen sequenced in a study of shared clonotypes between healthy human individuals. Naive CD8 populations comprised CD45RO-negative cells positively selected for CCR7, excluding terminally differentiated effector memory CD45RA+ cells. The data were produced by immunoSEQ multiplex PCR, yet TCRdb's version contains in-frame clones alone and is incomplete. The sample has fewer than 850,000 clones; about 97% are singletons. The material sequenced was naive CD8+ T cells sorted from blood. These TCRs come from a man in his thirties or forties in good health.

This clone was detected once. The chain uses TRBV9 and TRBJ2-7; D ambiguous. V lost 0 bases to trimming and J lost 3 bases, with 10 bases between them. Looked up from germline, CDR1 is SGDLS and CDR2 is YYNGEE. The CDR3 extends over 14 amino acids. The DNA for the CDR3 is TGTGCCAGCAGCGTAGCTGGAACAGTCTACGAGCAGTACTTC. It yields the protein CASSVAGTVYEQYF.

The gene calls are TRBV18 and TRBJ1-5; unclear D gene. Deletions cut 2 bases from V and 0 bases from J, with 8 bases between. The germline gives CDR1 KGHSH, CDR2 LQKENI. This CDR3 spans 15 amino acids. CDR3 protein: CASSPTVYSNQPQHF. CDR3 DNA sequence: TGTGCCAGCTCACCAACTGTCTATAGCAATCAGCCCCAGCATTTT.

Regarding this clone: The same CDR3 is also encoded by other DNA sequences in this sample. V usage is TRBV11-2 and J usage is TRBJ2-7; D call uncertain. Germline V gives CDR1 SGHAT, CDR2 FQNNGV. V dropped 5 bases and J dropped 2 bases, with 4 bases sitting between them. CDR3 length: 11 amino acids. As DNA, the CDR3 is TGTGCCAGCAGCCCCGCCTACGAGCAGTACTTC. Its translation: CASSPAYEQYF. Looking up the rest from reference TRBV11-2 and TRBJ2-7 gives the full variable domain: EAGVAQSPRYKIIEKRQSVAFWCNPISGHATLYWYQQILGQGPKLLIQFQNNGVVDDSQLPKDRFSAERLKGVDSTLKIQPAKLEDSAVYLCASSPAYEQYFGPGTRLTVT.

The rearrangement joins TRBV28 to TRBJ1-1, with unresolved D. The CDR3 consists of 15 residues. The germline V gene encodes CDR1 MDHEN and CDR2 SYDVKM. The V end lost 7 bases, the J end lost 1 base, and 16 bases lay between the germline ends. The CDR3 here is CASKASADANTEAFF. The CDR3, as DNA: TGTGCCAGCAAGGCCTCGGCGGACGCGAACACTGAAGCTTTCTTT. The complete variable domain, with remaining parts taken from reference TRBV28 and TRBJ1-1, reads DVKVTQSSRYLVKRTGEKVFLECVQDMDHENMFWYRQDPGLGLRLIYFSYDVKMKEKGDIPEGYSVSREKKERFSLILESASTNQTSMYLCASKASADANTEAFFGQGTRLTVV.

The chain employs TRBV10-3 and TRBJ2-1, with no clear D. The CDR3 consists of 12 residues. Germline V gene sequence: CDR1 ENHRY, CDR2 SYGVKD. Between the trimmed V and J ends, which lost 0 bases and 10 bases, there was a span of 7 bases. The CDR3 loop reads CAISESYREQFF. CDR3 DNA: TGTGCCATCAGTGAGTCTTACCGAGAGCAGTTCTTC.

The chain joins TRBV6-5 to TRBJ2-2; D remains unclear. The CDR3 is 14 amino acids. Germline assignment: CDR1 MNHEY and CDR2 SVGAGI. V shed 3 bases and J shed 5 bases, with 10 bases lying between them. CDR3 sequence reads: CASSYAVITGELFF. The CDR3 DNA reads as TGTGCCAGCAGTTATGCGGTTATAACCGGGGAGCTGTTTTTT.

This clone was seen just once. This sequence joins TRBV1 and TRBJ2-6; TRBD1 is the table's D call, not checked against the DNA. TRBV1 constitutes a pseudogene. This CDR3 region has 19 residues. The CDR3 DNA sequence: TGCACCAGCAGCCAAGAACGGAGACAGGGGGTCCCTGGGGCCAACGTCCTGACTTTC. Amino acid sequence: CTSSQERRQGVPGANVLTF.

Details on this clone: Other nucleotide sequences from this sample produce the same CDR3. The CDR3 is CASSSGQGEQYF. The CDR3 nucleotides are TGTGCCAGCAGCTCAGGACAGGGCGAGCAGTACTTC. This chain links TRBV7-9 with TRBJ2-7; TRBD1 aligns across 8 bases. The germline V gene encodes CDR1 SEHNR and CDR2 FQNEAQ (reference sequence). The CDR3 length is 12 residues. V trimming: 4 bases; J trimming: 6 bases; junction bases outside the gene matches: 2.

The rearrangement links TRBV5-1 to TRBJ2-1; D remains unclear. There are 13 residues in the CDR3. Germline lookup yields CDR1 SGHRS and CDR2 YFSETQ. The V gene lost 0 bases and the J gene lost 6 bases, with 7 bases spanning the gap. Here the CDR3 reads CASSLGYLNEQFF. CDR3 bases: TGCGCCAGCAGCTTGGGGTACCTCAATGAGCAGTTCTTC.

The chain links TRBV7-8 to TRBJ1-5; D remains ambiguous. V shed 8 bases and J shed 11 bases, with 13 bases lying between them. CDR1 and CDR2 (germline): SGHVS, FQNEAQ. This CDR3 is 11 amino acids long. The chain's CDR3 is CASGLEGAQHF. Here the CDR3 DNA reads TGTGCCAGCGGGCTTGAGGGAGCCCAGCATTTT.

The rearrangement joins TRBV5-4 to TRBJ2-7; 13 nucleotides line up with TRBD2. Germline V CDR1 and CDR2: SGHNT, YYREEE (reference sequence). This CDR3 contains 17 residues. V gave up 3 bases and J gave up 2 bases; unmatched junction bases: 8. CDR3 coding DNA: TGTGCCAGCAGCTCCCGGACTAGCGGGAGAGGGGCCTACGAGCAGTACTTC. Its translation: CASSSRTSGRGAYEQYF.

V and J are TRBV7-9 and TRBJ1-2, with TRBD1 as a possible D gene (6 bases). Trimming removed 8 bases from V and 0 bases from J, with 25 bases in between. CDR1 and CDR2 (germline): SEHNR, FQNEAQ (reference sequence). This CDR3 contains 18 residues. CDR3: CASGHRIVRDKTNYGYTF. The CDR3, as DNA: TGTGCCAGCGGGCATCGTATTGTGAGGGACAAAACTAACTATGGCTACACCTTC.

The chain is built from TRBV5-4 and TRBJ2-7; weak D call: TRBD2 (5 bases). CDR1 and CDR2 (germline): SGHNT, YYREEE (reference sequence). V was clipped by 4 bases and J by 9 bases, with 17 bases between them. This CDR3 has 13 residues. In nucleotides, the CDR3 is TGTGCCAGCAGCCCAGGCGGCTACGAGGGGCAGTACTTC. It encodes CASSPGGYEGQYF.

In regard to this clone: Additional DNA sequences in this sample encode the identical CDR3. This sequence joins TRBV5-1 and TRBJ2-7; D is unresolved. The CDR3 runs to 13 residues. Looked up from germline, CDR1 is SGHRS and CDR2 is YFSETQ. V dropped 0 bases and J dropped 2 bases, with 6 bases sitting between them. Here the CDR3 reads CASSLGGPYEQYF. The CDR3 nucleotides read TGCGCCAGCAGCTTGGGGGGTCCCTACGAGCAGTACTTC.

CDR3 amino acids: CATSNRVGIWETQYF. CDR3 DNA sequence: TGTGCCACCAGCAATCGGGTCGGGATTTGGGAGACCCAGTACTTC. The gene calls are TRBV15 and TRBJ2-5, with D possibly matching TRBD2 (5 bases). This CDR3 region has 15 residues. The germline V and J ends were trimmed by 4 bases and 5 bases, with 17 bases remaining between them. In germline, CDR1 is LNHNV, CDR2 YYDKDF (reference sequence).

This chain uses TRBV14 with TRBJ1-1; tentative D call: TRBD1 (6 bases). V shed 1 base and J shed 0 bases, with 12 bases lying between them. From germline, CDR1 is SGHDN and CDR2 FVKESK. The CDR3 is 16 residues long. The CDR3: CASSQADSAMNTEAFF. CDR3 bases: TGTGCCAGCAGCCAAGCGGACAGCGCAATGAACACTGAAGCTTTCTTT.

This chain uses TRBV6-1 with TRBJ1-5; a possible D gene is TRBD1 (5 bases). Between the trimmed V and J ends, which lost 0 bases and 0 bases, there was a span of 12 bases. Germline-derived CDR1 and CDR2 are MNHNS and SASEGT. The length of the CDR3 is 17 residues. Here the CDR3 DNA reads TGTGCCAGCAGTGAAGCGCAGGGACCCCATAGCAATCAGCCCCAGCATTTT. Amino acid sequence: CASSEAQGPHSNQPQHF.

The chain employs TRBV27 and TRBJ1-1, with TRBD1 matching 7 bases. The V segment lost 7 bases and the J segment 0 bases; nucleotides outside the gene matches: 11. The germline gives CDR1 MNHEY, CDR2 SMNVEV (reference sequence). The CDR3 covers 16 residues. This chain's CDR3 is CASKTGSPRLNTEAFF. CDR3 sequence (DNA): TGTGCCAGCAAGACAGGGTCCCCACGATTGAACACTGAAGCTTTCTTT.

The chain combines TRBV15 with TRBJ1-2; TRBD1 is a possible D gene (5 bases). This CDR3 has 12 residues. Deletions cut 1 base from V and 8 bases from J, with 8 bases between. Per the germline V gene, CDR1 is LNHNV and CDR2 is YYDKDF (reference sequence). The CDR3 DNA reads TGTGCCACCAGCAGAGGACAGATCGGCTACACCTTC. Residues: CATSRGQIGYTF.

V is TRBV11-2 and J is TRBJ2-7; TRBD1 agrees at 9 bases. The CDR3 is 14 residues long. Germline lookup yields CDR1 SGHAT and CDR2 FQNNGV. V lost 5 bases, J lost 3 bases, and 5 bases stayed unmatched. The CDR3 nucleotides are TGTGCCAGCAGCCTTTGGACAGGGGACTACGAGCAGTACTTC. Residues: CASSLWTGDYEQYF.

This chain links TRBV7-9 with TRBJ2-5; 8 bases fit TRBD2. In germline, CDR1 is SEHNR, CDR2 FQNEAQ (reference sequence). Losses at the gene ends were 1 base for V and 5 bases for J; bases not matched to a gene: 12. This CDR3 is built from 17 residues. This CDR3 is CASSLGGSGVSRETQYF. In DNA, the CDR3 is TGTGCCAGCAGCTTAGGTGGTAGCGGGGTTTCAAGGGAGACCCAGTACTTC.